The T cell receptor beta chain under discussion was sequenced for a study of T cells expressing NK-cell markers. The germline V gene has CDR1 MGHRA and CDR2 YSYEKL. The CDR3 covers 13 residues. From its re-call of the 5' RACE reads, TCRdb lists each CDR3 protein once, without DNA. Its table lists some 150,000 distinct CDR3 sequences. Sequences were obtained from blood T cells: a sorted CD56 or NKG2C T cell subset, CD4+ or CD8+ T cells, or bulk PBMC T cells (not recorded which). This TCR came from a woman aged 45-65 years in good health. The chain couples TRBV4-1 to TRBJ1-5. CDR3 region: CASSQRFHQPQHF.